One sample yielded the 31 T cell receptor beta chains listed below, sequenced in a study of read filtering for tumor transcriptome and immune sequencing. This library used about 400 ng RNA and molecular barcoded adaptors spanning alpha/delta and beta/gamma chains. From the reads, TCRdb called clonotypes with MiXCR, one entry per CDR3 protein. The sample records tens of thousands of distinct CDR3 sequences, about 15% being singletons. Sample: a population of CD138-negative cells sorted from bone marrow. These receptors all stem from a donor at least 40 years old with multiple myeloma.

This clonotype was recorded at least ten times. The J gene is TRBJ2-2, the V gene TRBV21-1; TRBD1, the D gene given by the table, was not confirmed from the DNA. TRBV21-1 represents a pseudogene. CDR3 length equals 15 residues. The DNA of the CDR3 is TGTGCCAGCAGCAACCGGGACAGGGGGTCCGGGGAGCTGTTTTTT. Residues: CASSNRDRGSGELFF.

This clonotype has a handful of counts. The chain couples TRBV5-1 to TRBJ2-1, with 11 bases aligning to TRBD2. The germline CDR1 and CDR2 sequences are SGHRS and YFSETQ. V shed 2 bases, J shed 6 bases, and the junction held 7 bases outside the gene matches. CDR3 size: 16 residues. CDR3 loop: CASSFSLAGAVNEQFF. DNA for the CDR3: TGCGCCAGCAGCTTTTCACTAGCGGGAGCAGTCAATGAGCAGTTCTTC.

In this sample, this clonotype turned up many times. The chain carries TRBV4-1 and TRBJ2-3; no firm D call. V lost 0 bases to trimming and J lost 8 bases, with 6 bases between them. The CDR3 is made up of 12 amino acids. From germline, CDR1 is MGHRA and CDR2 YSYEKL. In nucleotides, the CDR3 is TGCGCCAGCAGCCAAGAATTCGGTACGCAGTATTTT. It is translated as CASSQEFGTQYF.

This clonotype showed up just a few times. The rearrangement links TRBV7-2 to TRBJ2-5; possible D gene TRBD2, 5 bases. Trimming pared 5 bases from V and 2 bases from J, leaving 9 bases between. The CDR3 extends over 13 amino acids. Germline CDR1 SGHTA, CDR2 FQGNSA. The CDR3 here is CASSILVQETQYF. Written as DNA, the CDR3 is TGTGCCAGCAGCATACTAGTTCAAGAGACCCAGTACTTC.

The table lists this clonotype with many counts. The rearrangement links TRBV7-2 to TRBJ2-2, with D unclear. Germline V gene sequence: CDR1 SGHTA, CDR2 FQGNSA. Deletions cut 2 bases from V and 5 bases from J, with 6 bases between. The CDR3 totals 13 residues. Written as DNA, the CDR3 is TGTGCCAGCAGCTTACAGGCTACCGGGGAGCTGTTTTTT. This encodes CASSLQATGELFF.

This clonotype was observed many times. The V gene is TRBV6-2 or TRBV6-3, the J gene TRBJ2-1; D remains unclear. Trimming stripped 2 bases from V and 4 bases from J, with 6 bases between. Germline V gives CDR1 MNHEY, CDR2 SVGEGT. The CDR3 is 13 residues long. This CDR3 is CASSYKPYNEQFF. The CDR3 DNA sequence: TGTGCCAGCAGTTACAAGCCATACAATGAGCAGTTCTTC.

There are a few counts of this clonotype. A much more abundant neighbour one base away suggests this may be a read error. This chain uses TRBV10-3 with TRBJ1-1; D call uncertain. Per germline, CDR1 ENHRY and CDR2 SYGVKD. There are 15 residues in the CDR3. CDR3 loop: CAVSEGGQPLTEAFF. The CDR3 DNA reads TGTGCCGTCAGTGAGGGAGGCCAGCCTCTGACTGAAGCTTTCTTT.

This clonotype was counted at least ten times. The CDR3, as DNA: TGCGCCAGCAGCTTAAACAGGGGTATCGAGAACACTGAAGCTTTCTTT. Translation gives CASSLNRGIENTEAFF. V usage is TRBV5-1 and J usage is TRBJ1-1, with 7 bases aligning to TRBD1. The trim removed 2 bases at V and 1 base at J, leaving 8 bases unmatched. Germline lookup yields CDR1 SGHRS and CDR2 YFSETQ. CDR3 length: 16 residues. The complete variable domain, with remaining parts taken from reference TRBV5-1 and TRBJ1-1, reads KAGVTQTPRYLIKTRGQQVTLSCSPISGHRSVSWYQQTPGQGLQFLFEYFSETQRNKGNFPGRFSGRQFSNSRSEMNVSTLELGDSALYLCASSLNRGIENTEAFFGQGTRLTVV.

CDR3 region: CASSFQRFTGELFF. The CDR3 region has the DNA TGTGCCAGCAGTTTCCAGCGATTCACCGGGGAGCTGTTTTTT. The chain employs TRBV28 and TRBJ2-2; D not resolved. Trimming removed 3 bases from V and 4 bases from J, with 9 bases in between. CDR1 is MDHEN, CDR2 SYDVKM, per germline. The CDR3 length is 14 residues.

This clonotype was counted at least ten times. The CDR3 sequence is CASSLSQGRHLSEQFF. CDR3 sequence (DNA): TGCGCCAGCAGCCTCTCGCAGGGTCGTCACTTGAGTGAGCAGTTCTTC. The chain carries TRBV4-3 and TRBJ2-1; D is possibly TRBD1 (5 bases). The CDR3 spans 16 residues. The V and J ends lost 4 bases and 9 bases respectively, with 22 bases between them. Germline CDR1 and CDR2: LGHNA and YSLEER.

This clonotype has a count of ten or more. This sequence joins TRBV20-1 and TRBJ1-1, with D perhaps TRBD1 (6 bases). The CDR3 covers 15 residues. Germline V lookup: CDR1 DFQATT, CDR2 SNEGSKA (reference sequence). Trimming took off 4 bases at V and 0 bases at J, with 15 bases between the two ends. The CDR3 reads CSAMIRGRMNTEAFF. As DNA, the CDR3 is TGCAGTGCTATGATCAGGGGCCGAATGAACACTGAAGCTTTCTTT.

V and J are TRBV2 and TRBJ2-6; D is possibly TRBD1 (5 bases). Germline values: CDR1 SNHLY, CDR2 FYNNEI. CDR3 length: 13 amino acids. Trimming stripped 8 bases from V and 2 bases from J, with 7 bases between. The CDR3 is CASQGTGANVLTF. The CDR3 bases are TGTGCCAGCCAGGGAACTGGGGCCAACGTCCTGACTTTC.

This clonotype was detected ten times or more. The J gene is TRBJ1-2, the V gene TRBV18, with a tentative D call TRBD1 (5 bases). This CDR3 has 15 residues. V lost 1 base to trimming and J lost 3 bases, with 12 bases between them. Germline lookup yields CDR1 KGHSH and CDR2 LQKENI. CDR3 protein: CASSPLWDEYYGYTF. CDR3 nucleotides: TGTGCCAGCTCACCACTCTGGGACGAATACTATGGCTACACCTTC.

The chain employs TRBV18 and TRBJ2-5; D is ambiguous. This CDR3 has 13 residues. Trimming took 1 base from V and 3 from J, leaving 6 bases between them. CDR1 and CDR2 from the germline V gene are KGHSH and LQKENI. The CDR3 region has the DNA TGTGCCAGCTCACCACGAGCAGAAGAGACCCAGTACTTC. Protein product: CASSPRAEETQYF.

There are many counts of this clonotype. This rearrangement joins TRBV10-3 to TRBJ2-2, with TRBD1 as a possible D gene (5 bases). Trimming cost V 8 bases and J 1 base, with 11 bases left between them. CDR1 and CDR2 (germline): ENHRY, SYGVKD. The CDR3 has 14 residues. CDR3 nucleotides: TGTGCCATCGGGGCCTCAGGGAACACCGGGGAGCTGTTTTTT. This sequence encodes CAIGASGNTGELFF.

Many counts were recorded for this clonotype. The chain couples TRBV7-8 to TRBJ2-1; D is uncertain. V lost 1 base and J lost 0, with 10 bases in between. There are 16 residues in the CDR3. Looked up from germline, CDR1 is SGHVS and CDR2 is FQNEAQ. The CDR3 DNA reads TGTGCCAGCAGCTTAGGGTGGGGAAGCTCCTACAATGAGCAGTTCTTC. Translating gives CASSLGWGSSYNEQFF.

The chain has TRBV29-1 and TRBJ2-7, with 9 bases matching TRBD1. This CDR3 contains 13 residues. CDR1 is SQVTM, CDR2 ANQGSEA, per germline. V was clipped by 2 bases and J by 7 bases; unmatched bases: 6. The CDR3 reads CSVEKQGAGEQYF. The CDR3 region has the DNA TGCAGCGTTGAAAAACAGGGGGCGGGGGAGCAGTACTTC.

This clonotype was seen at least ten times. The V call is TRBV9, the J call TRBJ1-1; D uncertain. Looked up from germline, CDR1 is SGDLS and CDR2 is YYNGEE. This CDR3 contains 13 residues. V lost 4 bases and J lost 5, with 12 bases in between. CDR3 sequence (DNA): TGTGCCAGCAGCAGGATTGGTTGGACTGAAGCTTTCTTT. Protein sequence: CASSRIGWTEAFF.

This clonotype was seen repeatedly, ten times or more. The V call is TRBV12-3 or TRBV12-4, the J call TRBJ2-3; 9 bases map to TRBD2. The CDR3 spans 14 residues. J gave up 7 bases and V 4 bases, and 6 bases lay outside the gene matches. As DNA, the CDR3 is TGTGCCAGCAGTTGGGCGGGAGGGCCAAATACGCAGTATTTT. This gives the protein CASSWAGGPNTQYF.

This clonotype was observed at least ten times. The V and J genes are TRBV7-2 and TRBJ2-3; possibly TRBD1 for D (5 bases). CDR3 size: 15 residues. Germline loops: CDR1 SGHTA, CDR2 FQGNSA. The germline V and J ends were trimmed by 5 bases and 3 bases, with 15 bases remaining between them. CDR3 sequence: CASSRTPQGTDTQYF. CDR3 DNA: TGTGCCAGCAGCCGGACACCCCAGGGTACAGATACGCAGTATTTT.

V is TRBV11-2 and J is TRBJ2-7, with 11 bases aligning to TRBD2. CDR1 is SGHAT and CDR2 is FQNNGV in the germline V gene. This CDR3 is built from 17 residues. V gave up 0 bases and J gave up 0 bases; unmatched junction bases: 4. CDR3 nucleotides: TGTGCCAGCAGCTTAGAGGTTAGCGGGAGGGCCTCCTACGAGCAGTACTTC. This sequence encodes CASSLEVSGRASYEQYF.

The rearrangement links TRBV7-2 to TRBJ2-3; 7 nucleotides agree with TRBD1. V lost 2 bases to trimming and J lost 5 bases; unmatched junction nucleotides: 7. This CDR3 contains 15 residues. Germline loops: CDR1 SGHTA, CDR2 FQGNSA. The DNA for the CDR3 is TGTGCCAGCAGCTTATACAGACAGGGACAAGATACGCAGTATTTT. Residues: CASSLYRQGQDTQYF.

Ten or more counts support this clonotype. This CDR3 reads CASSLPGGVNYGYTF. The DNA for the CDR3 is TGTGCCAGCAGTTTACCGGGGGGAGTAAACTATGGCTACACCTTC. The chain uses TRBV12-3 or TRBV12-4 and TRBJ1-2; perhaps TRBD1 as D (5 bases). There are 15 residues in the CDR3. V gave up 2 bases and J gave up 2 bases, with 12 bases separating them.

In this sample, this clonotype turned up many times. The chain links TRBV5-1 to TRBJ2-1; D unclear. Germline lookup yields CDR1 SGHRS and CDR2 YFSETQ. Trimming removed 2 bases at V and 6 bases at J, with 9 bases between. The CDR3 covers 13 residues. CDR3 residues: CASSFKVANEQFF. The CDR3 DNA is TGCGCCAGCAGCTTTAAAGTAGCCAATGAGCAGTTCTTC.

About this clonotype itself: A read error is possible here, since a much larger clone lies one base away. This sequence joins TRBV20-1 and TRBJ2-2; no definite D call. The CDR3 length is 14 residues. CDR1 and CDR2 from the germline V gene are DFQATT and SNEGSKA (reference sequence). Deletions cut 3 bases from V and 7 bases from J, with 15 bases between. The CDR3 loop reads CSARASNIGGELFF. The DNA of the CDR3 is TGCAGTGCTAGGGCGTCTAATATCGGCGGGGAGCTGTTTTTT.

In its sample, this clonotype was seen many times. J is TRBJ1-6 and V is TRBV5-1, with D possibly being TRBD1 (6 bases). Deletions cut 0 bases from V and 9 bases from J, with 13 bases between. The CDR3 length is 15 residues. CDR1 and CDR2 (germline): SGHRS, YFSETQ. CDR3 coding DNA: TGCGCCAGCAGCTTGGTGGGGGCCGGGAGTTCACCCCTCCACTTT. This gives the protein CASSLVGAGSSPLHF.

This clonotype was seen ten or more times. DNA of the CDR3: TGTGCCAGCAGCTTTGACCCGGACAGGGGAGGAGAGACCCAGTACTTC. Translated: CASSFDPDRGGETQYF. V usage is TRBV7-2 and J usage is TRBJ2-5; TRBD1 matches 9 bases. The germline V gene has CDR1 SGHTA and CDR2 FQGNSA. The junction had 9 bases not matched to a gene; V was cut back by 3 bases and J by 4 bases. There are 16 residues in the CDR3.

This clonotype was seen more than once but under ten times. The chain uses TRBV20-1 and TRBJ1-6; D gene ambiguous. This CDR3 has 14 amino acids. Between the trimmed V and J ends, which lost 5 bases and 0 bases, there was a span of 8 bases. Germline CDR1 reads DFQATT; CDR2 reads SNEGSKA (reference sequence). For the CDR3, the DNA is TGCAGTGCTGTAAAGAGCTCCTATAATTCACCCCTCCACTTT. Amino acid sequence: CSAVKSSYNSPLHF.

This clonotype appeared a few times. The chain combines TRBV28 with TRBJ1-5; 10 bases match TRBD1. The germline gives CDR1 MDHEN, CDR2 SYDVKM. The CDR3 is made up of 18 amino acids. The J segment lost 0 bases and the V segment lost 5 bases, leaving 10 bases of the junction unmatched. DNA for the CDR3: TGTGCCAGCAGTCGGGACAGGGGTACGGGCTTTAGCAATCAGCCCCAGCATTTT. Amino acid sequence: CASSRDRGTGFSNQPQHF. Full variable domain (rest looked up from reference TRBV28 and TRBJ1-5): DVKVTQSSRYLVKRTGEKVFLECVQDMDHENMFWYRQDPGLGLRLIYFSYDVKMKEKGDIPEGYSVSREKKERFSLILESASTNQTSMYLCASSRDRGTGFSNQPQHFGDGTRLSIL.

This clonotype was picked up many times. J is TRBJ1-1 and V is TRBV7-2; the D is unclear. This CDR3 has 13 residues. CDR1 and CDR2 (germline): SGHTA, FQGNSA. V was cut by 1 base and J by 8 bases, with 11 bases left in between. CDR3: CASSLVWSREAFF. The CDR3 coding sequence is TGTGCCAGCAGCTTAGTCTGGTCCAGGGAAGCTTTCTTT. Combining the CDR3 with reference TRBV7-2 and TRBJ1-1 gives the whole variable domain GAGVSQSPSNKVTEKGKDVELRCDPISGHTALYWYRQSLGQGLEFLIYFQGNSAPDKSGLPSDRFSAERTGGSVSTLTIQRTQQEDSAVYLCASSLVWSREAFFGQGTRLTVV.

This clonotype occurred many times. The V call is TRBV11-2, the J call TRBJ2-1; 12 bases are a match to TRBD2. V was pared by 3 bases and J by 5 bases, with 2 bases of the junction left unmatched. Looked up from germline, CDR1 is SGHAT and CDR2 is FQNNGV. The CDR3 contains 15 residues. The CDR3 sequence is CASSFGTSGHNEQFF. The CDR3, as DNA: TGTGCCAGCAGCTTCGGGACTAGCGGGCACAATGAGCAGTTCTTC.